This note documents a single T cell receptor beta chain sequence. The source of the sample is a study of blood T cell repertoires in COVID-19. On the study more broadly: The United States, Italy and Spain were the sources of the acute and convalescent COVID-19 samples.

The CDR3 extends over 15 amino acids. CDR1 is SGHVS, CDR2 FNYEAQ, per germline. Trimming pared 0 bases from V and 10 bases from J, leaving 16 bases between. Libraries were prepared by immunoSEQ multiplex PCR; TCRdb keeps only in-frame clonotypes and omits some of them. The profile shows some 200,000 clones, about 86% of them singletons. This TCR came from a man aged 30 to 39 with active or convalescent COVID-19. Material for sequencing was peripheral blood. This sequence joins TRBV7-6 and TRBJ2-1; weak D call: TRBD1 (6 bases). The CDR3 bases are TGTGCCAGCAGCTTAGCGGCCCAGGGGATAGGGGAGCAGTTCTTC. It translates to CASSLAAQGIGEQFF.